These 13 T cell receptor beta chains originate from one sample sequenced in a study of monozygotic twins with inflammatory bowel disease. TCRdb re-called the 5' RACE reads; one entry per CDR3 protein, DNA not given. The sample includes 300,000 to 400,000 distinct CDR3 sequences. The sample was blood. These receptors came from a human donor with ulcerative colitis or Crohn's disease, or a healthy co-twin of an affected twin (not recorded which).

The chain joins TRBV6-5 to TRBJ2-7; TCRdb's assignment of TRBD1 cannot be checked, as there is no DNA. Germline CDR1 reads MNHEY; CDR2 reads SVGAGI. The CDR3 totals 14 residues. CDR3 protein: CASSYRQGFNEQYF.

The chain employs TRBV27 and TRBJ1-2; lacking DNA, the TRBD1 call made by TCRdb goes unchecked. Per the germline V gene, CDR1 is MNHEY and CDR2 is SMNVEV (reference sequence). The CDR3 extends over 14 amino acids. CDR3 loop: CASSGGPSNYGYTF.

This chain joins TRBV20-1 and TRBJ2-2; TCRdb names TRBD1, which stays unverified in the absence of DNA. CDR3 length equals 15 residues. CDR1 is DFQATT and CDR2 is SNEGSKA in the germline V gene (reference sequence). CDR3 region: CSALSQTGGHGGLFF.

The J gene is TRBJ1-2, the V gene TRBV14. Per germline, CDR1 SGHDN and CDR2 FVKESK. The length of the CDR3 is 15 residues. The CDR3 protein is CASSQEAGRGYGYTF.

The CDR3 here is CASSLILRLGGTDTQYF. The rearrangement uses TRBV12-3 or TRBV12-4 and TRBJ2-3. The CDR3 is 17 amino acids.

The chain couples TRBV7-2 to TRBJ1-4; checking the TCRdb D call of TRBD1 is not possible without DNA. Germline V gene data show CDR1 as SGHTA and CDR2 as FQGNSA. CDR3 length: 15 residues. CDR3 in amino acids: CASSSWTGPNEKLFF.

The chain couples TRBV5-1 to TRBJ2-7. In germline, CDR1 is SGHRS, CDR2 YFSETQ. The CDR3 covers 14 residues. The CDR3: CASSWGERTYEQYF.

The chain couples TRBV20-1 to TRBJ2-5; without DNA, the TCRdb call of TRBD2 cannot be checked. Germline V lookup: CDR1 DFQATT, CDR2 SNEGSKA (reference sequence). The CDR3 consists of 12 residues. The CDR3 loop is CSARAHQETQYF.

The chain employs TRBV11-2 and TRBJ2-7. This CDR3 contains 11 residues. The germline V gene has CDR1 SGHAT and CDR2 FQNNGV. CDR3 residues: CASSFIYEQYF.

The V and J genes are TRBV11-2 and TRBJ2-3; TCRdb picks TRBD2, but there is no DNA to check that call. CDR3 size: 18 residues. Germline CDR1 reads SGHAT; CDR2 reads FQNNGV. The CDR3: CASSFKASGVQSTDTQYF.

The V gene is TRBV20-1, the J gene TRBJ2-1; the D gene TCRdb calls, TRBD2, cannot be checked with no DNA. The V gene's germline CDR1 is DFQATT and CDR2 SNEGSKA (reference sequence). The CDR3 extends over 20 amino acids. CDR3 region: CSANLGGSGKLSSSYNEQFF.

The gene calls are TRBV6-6 and TRBJ1-1. Germline V gene data show CDR1 as MNHNY and CDR2 as SVGAGI (reference sequence). There are 12 residues in the CDR3. CDR3 sequence: CASNQANTEAFF.

The rearrangement joins TRBV20-1 to TRBJ1-1; TCRdb returns TRBD1, unconfirmable since there is no DNA. Germline CDR1 reads DFQATT; CDR2 reads SNEGSKA (reference sequence). The CDR3 has 14 residues. This CDR3 reads CSARDQGGWTEAFF.